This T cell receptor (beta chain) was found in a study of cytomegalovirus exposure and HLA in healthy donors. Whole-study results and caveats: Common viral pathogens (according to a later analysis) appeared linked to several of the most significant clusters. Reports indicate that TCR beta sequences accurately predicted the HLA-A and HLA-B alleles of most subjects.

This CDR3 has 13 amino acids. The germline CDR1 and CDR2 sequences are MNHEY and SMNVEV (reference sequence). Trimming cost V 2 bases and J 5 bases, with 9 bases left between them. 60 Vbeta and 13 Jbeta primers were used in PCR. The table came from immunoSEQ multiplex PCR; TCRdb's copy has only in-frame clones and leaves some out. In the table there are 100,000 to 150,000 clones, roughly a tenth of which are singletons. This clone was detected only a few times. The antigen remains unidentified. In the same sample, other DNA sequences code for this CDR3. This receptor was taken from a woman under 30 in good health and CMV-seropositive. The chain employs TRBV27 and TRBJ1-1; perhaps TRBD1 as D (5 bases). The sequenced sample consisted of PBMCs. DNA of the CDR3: TGTGCCAGCAGTTTAGGGGGGGTGACTGAAGCTTTCTTT. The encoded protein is CASSLGGVTEAFF.